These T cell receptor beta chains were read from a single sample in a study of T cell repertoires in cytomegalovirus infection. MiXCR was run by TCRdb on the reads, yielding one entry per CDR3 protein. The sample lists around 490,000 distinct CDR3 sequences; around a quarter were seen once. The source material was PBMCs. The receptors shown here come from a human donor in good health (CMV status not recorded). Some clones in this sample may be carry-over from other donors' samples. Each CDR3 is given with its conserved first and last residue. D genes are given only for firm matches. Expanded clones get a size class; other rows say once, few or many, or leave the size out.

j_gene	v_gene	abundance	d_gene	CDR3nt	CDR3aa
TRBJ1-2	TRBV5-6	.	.	TGTGCCAGCAGCTTAAGGGCCGCAGTTGGCTACACCTTC	CASSLRAAVGYTF
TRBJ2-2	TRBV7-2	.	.	TGTGCCAGCAGCTTATTAAGGGGGTCCGGGGAGCTGTTTTTT	CASSLLRGSGELFF
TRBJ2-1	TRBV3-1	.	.	TGTGCCAGCAGCCAAGATGCTCGGTCCTACAATGAGCAGTTCTTC	CASSQDARSYNEQFF
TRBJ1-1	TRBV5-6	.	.	TGTGCCAGCAGCCGGGGGGGCGGGGGGATGAACACTGAAGCTTTCTTT	CASSRGGGGMNTEAFF
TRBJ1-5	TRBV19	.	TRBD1	TGTGCCAGTAGTAAGGCCGGGGACAGACTTACTAGCAATCAGCCCCAGCATTTT	CASSKAGDRLTSNQPQHF
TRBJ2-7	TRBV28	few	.	TGTGCCAGCAGATCTACAGGAAACAGGGCTCACGAGCAGTACTTC	CASRSTGNRAHEQYF
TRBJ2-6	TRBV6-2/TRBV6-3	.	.	TGTGCCAGCAGTTATCGCTCTGGGGCCAACGTCCTGACTTTC	CASSYRSGANVLTF
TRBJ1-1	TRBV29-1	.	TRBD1	TGCAGCGTTGAAAATAGGGCCCGTACCGGGACAGAGACTTTCGGCACTGAAGCTTTCTTT	CSVENRARTGTETFGTEAFF
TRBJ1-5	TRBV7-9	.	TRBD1	TGTGCCAGCAGTTGGGACAGGGAAGACAATCAGCCCCAGCATTTT	CASSWDREDNQPQHF
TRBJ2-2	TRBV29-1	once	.	TGCAGCGTCGGATGGGGCCTCACCGGGGAGCTGTTTTTT	CSVGWGLTGELFF
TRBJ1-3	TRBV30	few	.	TGTGCCTGGAGTATGACCAGACGCTCTGGAAACACCATATATTTT	CAWSMTRRSGNTIYF
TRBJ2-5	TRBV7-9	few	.	TGTGCCAGCAGCTTAGGGGTAGAAGAGACCCAGTACTTC	CASSLGVEETQYF
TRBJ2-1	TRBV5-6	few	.	TGTGCCAGCAGCTTGGCACTAGCCCACAATGAGCAGTTCTTC	CASSLALAHNEQFF
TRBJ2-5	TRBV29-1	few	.	TGCAGCGGAGGCGAGTGGTCCTTGGGAGAGACCCAGTACTTC	CSGGEWSLGETQYF
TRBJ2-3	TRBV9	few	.	TGTGCCAGCAGCGTAGAAGGGGTAAGGGATACGCAGTATTTT	CASSVEGVRDTQYF
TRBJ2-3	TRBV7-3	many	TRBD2	TGTGCCAGCAGTTTCAGCGGGAGGTGGTCAGATACGCAGTATTTT	CASSFSGRWSDTQYF
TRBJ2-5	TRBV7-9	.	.	TGTGCCAGCAGCTTAGGGGCCTCGAGGGGAAGCGGAGAGACCCAGTACTTC	CASSLGASRGSGETQYF
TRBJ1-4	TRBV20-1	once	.	TGCAGTGCTTTGGGCCATTTTAATGAAAAACTGTTTTTT	CSALGHFNEKLFF
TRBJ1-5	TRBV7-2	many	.	TGTGCCAGCAGCTTACCGGGACAAATTCAGCCCCAGCATTTT	CASSLPGQIQPQHF
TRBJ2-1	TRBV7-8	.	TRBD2	TGTGCCAGCAGCCAACTAGCGGGACCCTACAATGAGCAGTTCTTC	CASSQLAGPYNEQFF
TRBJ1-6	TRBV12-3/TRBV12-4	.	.	TGTGCCAGCAGTTTTACAGGTGGTCAATCACCCCTCCACTTT	CASSFTGGQSPLHF
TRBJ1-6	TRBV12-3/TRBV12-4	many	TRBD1	TGTGCCAGCAGCCCCGGGACAGGGGGCCCCAATTCACCCCTCCACTTT	CASSPGTGGPNSPLHF
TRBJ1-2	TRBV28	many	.	TGTGCCAGCAGTTTCGGGTCAGGCGACGGCTACACCTTC	CASSFGSGDGYTF
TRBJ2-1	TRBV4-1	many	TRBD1	TGCGCCAGCAGCCCAGGGGGATCCCCGAAGCGCAATGAGCAGTTCTTC	CASSPGGSPKRNEQFF
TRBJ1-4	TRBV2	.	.	TGTGCCAGCCGACAGGTTTATTCAGCTGAAAAACTGTTTTTT	CASRQVYSAEKLFF
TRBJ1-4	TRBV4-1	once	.	TGCGCCAGCAGCCAAGCAGGGGCAGGGAAAAAACTGTTTTTT	CASSQAGAGKKLFF
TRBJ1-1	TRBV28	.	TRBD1	TGTGCCAGCATCGCCTGGACAGGGCAGAACACTGAAGCTTTCTTT	CASIAWTGQNTEAFF
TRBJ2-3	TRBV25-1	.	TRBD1	TGTGCCAGCAGTGAATCTCTAGGGACAGGGGGCACAGATACGCAGTATTTT	CASSESLGTGGTDTQYF
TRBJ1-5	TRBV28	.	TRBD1	TGTGCCAGCAGCACGGGACAGGGGACTCAGCCCCAGCATTTT	CASSTGQGTQPQHF
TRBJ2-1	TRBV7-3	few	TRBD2	TGTGCCAGCAGCCCCGGGACTAGTCCCCTTGATGAGCAGTTCTTC	CASSPGTSPLDEQFF
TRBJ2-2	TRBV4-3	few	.	TGCGCCAGCAGCCAAGATGGCAGGTACACCGGGGAGCTGTTTTTT	CASSQDGRYTGELFF
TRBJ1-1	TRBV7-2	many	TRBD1	TGTGCCAGCAGCCCCCAGGGGGCGCGGGGCTCCTCAGCTTTCTTT	CASSPQGARGSSAFF
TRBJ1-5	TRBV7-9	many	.	TGTGCCAGCAGCCCCACCGATCAGCCCCAGCATTTT	CASSPTDQPQHF